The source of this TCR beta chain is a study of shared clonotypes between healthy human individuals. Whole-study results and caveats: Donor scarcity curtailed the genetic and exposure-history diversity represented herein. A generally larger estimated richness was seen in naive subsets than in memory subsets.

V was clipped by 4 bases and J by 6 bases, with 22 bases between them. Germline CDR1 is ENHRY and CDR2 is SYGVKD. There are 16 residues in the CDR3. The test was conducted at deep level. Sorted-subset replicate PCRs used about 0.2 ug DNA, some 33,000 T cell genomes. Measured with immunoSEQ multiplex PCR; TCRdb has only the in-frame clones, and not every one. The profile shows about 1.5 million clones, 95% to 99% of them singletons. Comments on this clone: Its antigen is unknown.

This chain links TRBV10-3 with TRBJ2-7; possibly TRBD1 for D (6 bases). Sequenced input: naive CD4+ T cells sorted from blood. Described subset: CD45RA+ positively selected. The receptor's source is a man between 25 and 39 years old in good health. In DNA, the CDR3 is TGTGCCATCAGTGCGTACCCGCAGAGGGGGAGTATCGAGCAGTACTTC. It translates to CAISAYPQRGSIEQYF.